One sample yielded the 15 T cell receptor beta chains listed below, sequenced in a study of blood T cell repertoires in COVID-19. Assay used: immunoSEQ multiplex PCR; TCRdb lists only in-frame clones, some missing. The sample carries under 250,000 clones, about four fifths recorded once. Material for sequencing was PBMCs or T cells enriched from blood (not recorded which). The receptors come from a woman between 40 and 55 years old who had been exposed to COVID-19.

This chain joins TRBV21-1 and TRBJ1-6; the table's TRBD1 call for D was not verified on the DNA. TRBV21-1 is given as a pseudogene. The CDR3 spans 14 residues. CDR3 in DNA: TGTGCCACCAGGAGGAGAAAGGGGTGTTCACCCCTCCACTTT. The encoded protein is CATRRRKGCSPLHF.

The V gene is TRBV30, the J gene TRBJ1-2, with a tentative D call TRBD1 (6 bases). The length of the CDR3 is 15 residues. Germline lookup yields CDR1 GTSNPN and CDR2 SVGIG (reference sequence). The germline V and J ends were trimmed by 0 bases and 8 bases, with 19 bases remaining between them. CDR3 region: CAWSVGGMQGGGYTF. For the CDR3, the DNA is TGTGCCTGGAGTGTAGGGGGTATGCAGGGCGGCGGCTACACCTTC.

The table lists this clone with many counts. The rearrangement uses TRBV6-5 and TRBJ1-6, with D tentatively TRBD1 (5 bases). The CDR3 extends over 14 amino acids. CDR1 and CDR2 from the germline V gene are MNHEY and SVGAGI. Trimming pared 0 bases from V and 7 bases from J, leaving 7 bases between. The CDR3 sequence is CASSYSGGNSPLHF. In DNA, the CDR3 is TGTGCCAGCAGTTACTCGGGGGGGAATTCACCCCTCCACTTT.

The CDR3 sequence is CASSLGGQAGSNQPQHF. In DNA, the CDR3 is TGTGCCAGCAGCTTAGGTGGGCAGGCAGGAAGCAATCAGCCCCAGCATTTT. This chain joins TRBV7-2 and TRBJ1-5; D uncertain. This CDR3 has 17 residues. Germline V gene data show CDR1 as SGHTA and CDR2 as FQGNSA. V was cut by 1 base and J by 1 base, with 14 bases left in between.

The rearrangement uses TRBV11-3 and TRBJ1-1; D not certain. Germline assignment: CDR1 SGHNT and CDR2 YENEEA. The CDR3 is made up of 13 amino acids. V gave up 4 bases and J gave up 0 bases, with 6 bases separating them. The CDR3 region has the DNA TGTGCCAGCAGCTCTACAGTGAACACTGAAGCTTTCTTT. It yields the protein CASSSTVNTEAFF.

This clone was seen only once. The genes are TRBV11-2 and TRBJ2-7, with D possibly matching TRBD2 (5 bases). In germline, CDR1 is SGHAT, CDR2 FQNNGV. V was cut by 0 bases and J by 2 bases, with 11 bases left in between. The CDR3 length is 15 residues. This CDR3 is CASSLEASTTYEQYF. The CDR3, as DNA: TGTGCCAGCAGCTTAGAGGCTAGCACAACCTACGAGCAGTACTTC.

The V gene is TRBV28, the J gene TRBJ2-5; the match to TRBD2 covers 11 bases. There are 14 residues in the CDR3. V gave up 6 bases and J gave up 1 base; unmatched junction bases: 1. CDR1 is MDHEN, CDR2 SYDVKM, per germline. The CDR3, as DNA: TGTGCCAGCAGGACTAGCGGGGCCCAAGAGACCCAGTACTTC. This codes for CASRTSGAQETQYF.

The V gene is TRBV27, the J gene TRBJ2-1, with 9 bases that match TRBD1. From germline, CDR1 is MNHEY and CDR2 SMNVEV (reference sequence). The CDR3 has 15 amino acids. V was clipped by 3 bases and J by 9 bases; unmatched bases: 9. CDR3: CASSFHRQGGVEQFF. CDR3 coding DNA: TGTGCCAGCAGTTTCCATCGACAGGGGGGGGTTGAGCAGTTCTTC.

The chain couples TRBV29-1 to TRBJ1-1; the match to TRBD1 covers 8 bases. Germline V gene lookup returns CDR1 SQVTM and CDR2 ANQGSEA. The CDR3 length is 13 residues. V was clipped by 6 bases and J by 1 base; unmatched bases: 4. The CDR3 region is CSVNGQGNTEAFF. The CDR3 DNA reads TGCAGCGTAAACGGACAGGGGAACACTGAAGCTTTCTTT.

V gene TRBV28 combines with J gene TRBJ1-1; TRBD1 matches 10 bases. This CDR3 comprises 15 residues. With 5 bases clipped from V and 4 bases from J, the junction kept 7 bases outside the gene matches. Germline CDR1 is MDHEN and CDR2 is SYDVKM. CDR3 bases: TGTGCCAGCAGTCTTGACAGGGGGCGCGCCACTGAAGCTTTCTTT. Encoded protein: CASSLDRGRATEAFF. The full variable domain, its missing parts supplied by reference TRBV28 and TRBJ1-1, is DVKVTQSSRYLVKRTGEKVFLECVQDMDHENMFWYRQDPGLGLRLIYFSYDVKMKEKGDIPEGYSVSREKKERFSLILESASTNQTSMYLCASSLDRGRATEAFFGQGTRLTVV.

V and J are TRBV5-1 and TRBJ2-4; 7 bases line up with TRBD2. The CDR3 is 15 residues long. J was trimmed by 7 bases and V by 1 base; bases with no gene match: 8. The germline gives CDR1 SGHRS, CDR2 YFSETQ. CDR3 coding DNA: TGCGCCAGCAGCTTGCGGGGGGTTCAGCCCAACATTCAGTACTTC. Its protein product is CASSLRGVQPNIQYF.

A few counts support this clone. The rearrangement links TRBV3-1 (or the pseudogene TRBV3-2) to TRBJ2-1; 7 positions agree with TRBD1. The germline V gene has CDR1 LGHDT and CDR2 YNNKEL (reference sequence). This CDR3 spans 14 amino acids. J lost 1 base, V lost 9 bases, and 6 bases had no gene match. CDR3 sequence: CASTTGISYNEQFF. CDR3 DNA: TGTGCCAGTACGACAGGGATTTCCTACAATGAGCAGTTCTTC.

The V and J genes are TRBV19 and TRBJ1-2; 7 bases align to TRBD1. Per the germline V gene, CDR1 is LNHDA and CDR2 is SQIVND (reference sequence). The CDR3 covers 14 residues. V lost 6 bases to trimming and J lost 6 bases; unmatched junction nucleotides: 10. CDR3 nucleotides: TGTGCCAGTAGCGGACTTCAAGGACAGGATGGCTACACCTTC. It encodes CASSGLQGQDGYTF.

The chain couples TRBV6-5 to TRBJ2-1; 11 nucleotides agree with TRBD2. Germline V gene data show CDR1 as MNHEY and CDR2 as SVGAGI. This CDR3 is 15 amino acids long. With V trimmed by 8 bases and J by 2 bases, 5 bases remained unmatched. CDR3 nucleotide sequence: TGTGCCAGCCGGCCACTAGCGGGGGCCTACAATGAGCAGTTCTTC. Protein: CASRPLAGAYNEQFF.

The CDR3 DNA reads as TGTGCCAGCAGACCTCCCAGCGGAGAGACCCAGTACTTC. Encoded protein: CASRPPSGETQYF. This rearrangement joins TRBV2 to TRBJ2-5; a weak D match, TRBD2 (5 bases). Between the trimmed V and J ends, which lost 6 bases and 4 bases, there was a span of 12 bases. The CDR3 is 13 amino acids. CDR1 is SNHLY, CDR2 FYNNEI, per germline.